This is a list of T cell receptor beta chains from one sample in a study of cytomegalovirus exposure and HLA in healthy donors. Only in-frame clones appear in the TCRdb table, and some are missing; sequencing was by immunoSEQ multiplex PCR. This table has over 200,000 clones, about four fifths appearing once. The sample was PBMCs. The receptor source for this set is a middle-aged man in good health and CMV-seropositive. CDR3s include the opening cysteine and the closing phenylalanine or tryptophan. The order of the fields is J gene, clone size, D gene, V gene, CDR3 DNA, CDR3 protein. A D gene is named only where the DNA matches it firmly. Expanded clones get a size class; other rows say once, few or many, or leave the size out.

TRBJ2-7 | - | - | TRBV6-1 | TGTGCCAGCAGTGGCCAGGGCAGCTGGAGCTCCTACGAGCAGTACTTC | CASSGQGSWSSYEQYF
TRBJ2-5 | - | TRBD1 | TRBV11-2 | TGTGCCAGCAGCTTGGACAGGTCCGGGACCCAGTACTTC | CASSLDRSGTQYF
TRBJ2-7 | - | TRBD2 | TRBV6-1 | TGTGCCAGCAGTGAAGAGGAAGCGGGGTCCTACGAGCAGTACTTC | CASSEEEAGSYEQYF
TRBJ1-1 | - | - | TRBV11-2 | TGTGCCAGCAGCTCCCCCCAGGCGGGTCCTGAAGCTTTCTTT | CASSSPQAGPEAFF
TRBJ2-3 | once | TRBD2 | TRBV5-6 | TGTGCCAGCAGCTGGGGACTAGCGGGAGGAACAGATACGCAGTATTTT | CASSWGLAGGTDTQYF
TRBJ2-3 | - | TRBD2 | TRBV19 | TGTGCCACCCGGACTAGCGGCACAGATACGCAGTATTTT | CATRTSGTDTQYF
TRBJ1-5 | - | - | TRBV6-1 | TGTGCCAGCAGTGGCACGACGACAGTTTCCAATCAGCCCCAGCATTTT | CASSGTTTVSNQPQHF
TRBJ1-2 | - | TRBD1 | TRBV9 | TGTGCCAGCAGCATAACAGGGGGCTATGGCTACACCTTC | CASSITGGYGYTF
TRBJ2-1 | - | - | TRBV4-2 | TGTGCCAGCAGCCAGATTGGGCCCTCGCCACTCACCCAGCAGTTCTTC | CASSQIGPSPLTQQFF
TRBJ1-1 | once | TRBD1 | TRBV5-1 | TGCGCCAGCAGCCCGAGGACAGGGCGGCAAGGCACTGAAGCTTTCTTT | CASSPRTGRQGTEAFF
TRBJ2-5 | - | TRBD2 | TRBV4-1 | TGCGCCAGCAGCCGCGGACTAGCGGGAGGCCCCCAAGGAGAGACCCAGTACTTC | CASSRGLAGGPQGETQYF
TRBJ2-2 | - | - | TRBV14 | TGTGCCAGCAGCAAAGAGGGCCCAAACACCGGGGAGCTGTTTTTT | CASSKEGPNTGELFF
TRBJ1-2 | once | - | TRBV7-2 | TGTGCCAGCAGCTTAGGGAGGGAAACTTATGGCTACACCTTC | CASSLGRETYGYTF
TRBJ1-2 | - | TRBD1 | TRBV18 | TGTGCCAGCTCACCAGGGATCCAGGGGGCAAGGTATGGCTACACCTTC | CASSPGIQGARYGYTF
TRBJ2-1 | once | TRBD2 | TRBV4-1 | TGCGCCAGCAGCCAAATGGGACTAGCGGGGTACAATGAGCAGTTCTTC | CASSQMGLAGYNEQFF
TRBJ1-4 | - | - | TRBV7-9 | TGTGCCAGCAGCTCTCAGGAACTGTTTTTT | CASSSQELFF
TRBJ2-7 | - | - | TRBV5-4 | TGTGCCAGCAGCTTCGGGATAGGGAAGGAGCAGTACTTC | CASSFGIGKEQYF
TRBJ2-7 | - | TRBD1 | TRBV14 | TGTGCCAGCAGCCCCCAGGTGTCTGGGACAGGGCCCTACGAGCAGTACTTC | CASSPQVSGTGPYEQYF
TRBJ1-2 | - | - | TRBV7-2 | TGTGCCAGCAGCCCCCGGGATTCGGTGACCCACTATGGCTACACCTTC | CASSPRDSVTHYGYTF
TRBJ2-7 | - | TRBD1 | TRBV5-5 | TGTGCCAGCAGAGAGACAGGGGGCTCCTACGAGCAGTACTTC | CASRETGGSYEQYF
TRBJ2-1 | - | - | TRBV2 | TGTGCCAGCAAACATGACGGGAGAGCATACAATGAGCAGTTCTTC | CASKHDGRAYNEQFF
TRBJ2-7 | - | - | TRBV5-1 | TGCGCCAGCAGCGTGACAACCTCCTACGAGCAGTACTTC | CASSVTTSYEQYF
TRBJ2-2 | - | - | TRBV29-1 | TGCAGCGTTGAAGGGGGGGAGAGGTCTGCCGGGGAGCTGCTTTTT | CSVEGGERSAGELLF
TRBJ2-7 | - | - | TRBV19 | TGTGCCAGTAGTATGGGACAAACCTACGAGCAGTACTTC | CASSMGQTYEQYF
TRBJ1-1 | - | - | TRBV27 | TGTGCCAGCACCCGGGACAACTATGACACTGAAGCTTTCTTT | CASTRDNYDTEAFF
TRBJ1-2 | - | - | TRBV11-2 | TGTGCCAGCAGCTTGCGGGACAACTATGGCTACACCTTC | CASSLRDNYGYTF
TRBJ2-3 | - | - | TRBV25-1 | TGTGCCAGCAGGTTAACCGGGGTCACAGATACGCAGTATTTT | CASRLTGVTDTQYF
TRBJ2-5 | once | TRBD2 | TRBV4-1 | TGCGCCAGCAGCCAACTAGCGGGATTGGAGACCCAGTACTTC | CASSQLAGLETQYF
TRBJ1-1 | few | - | TRBV2 | TGTGCCAGCAGTGAATTGCGTTCCACTGAAGCTTTCTTT | CASSELRSTEAFF
TRBJ1-2 | - | TRBD1 | TRBV6-1 | TGTGCCAGCAGTGGAGGGGGCGGCTATGGCTACACCTTC | CASSGGGGYGYTF
TRBJ2-1 | - | - | TRBV7-9 | TGTGCCAGCAGCGCCAAAATGGTAGCGGCCTACAATGAGCAGTTCTTC | CASSAKMVAAYNEQFF
TRBJ2-3 | - | TRBD2 | TRBV19 | TGTGCCAGTAGTCCAGCCCCTAGCGGGACCCGCACAGATACGCAGTATTTT | CASSPAPSGTRTDTQYF
TRBJ2-1 | - | - | TRBV27 | TGTGCCAGCAACCACGGAGACAATGAGCAGTTCTTC | CASNHGDNEQFF
TRBJ1-1 | - | - | TRBV10-3 | TGTGCCATCAGCGACAGTACGACTGAAGCTTTCTTT | CAISDSTTEAFF
TRBJ2-3 | - | TRBD1 | TRBV7-9 | TGTGCCAGCAGCTCGTTCACAGGGGGAGATACGCAGTATTTT | CASSSFTGGDTQYF